These T cell receptor beta chains were read from a single sample in a study of blood T cell repertoires in COVID-19. Sequencing was performed with immunoSEQ multiplex PCR; in TCRdb, only in-frame clones are kept and a portion is missing. In the table there are roughly 120,000 clones, roughly 83% of which are singletons. Sequencing was performed on peripheral blood. These receptors originate from a woman aged 80 or over with acute or convalescent COVID-19. Each CDR3 is given without its conserved first and last residue. Fields, in order: V gene, CDR3 protein.

V gene: TRBV7-9; CDR3 protein: ASSLNSYGNTIY
V gene: TRBV18; CDR3 protein: ASSPPGQGDKNIQY
V gene: TRBV7-3; CDR3 protein: ASSTGTGGTHGYT
V gene: TRBV18; CDR3 protein: ASSPVQGVRTEAF
V gene: TRBV7-2; CDR3 protein: ASSLGGAGGNQPQH
V gene: TRBV6-5; CDR3 protein: ASSRDSGSNQPQH
V gene: TRBV28; CDR3 protein: ASNSPRGGQGVIGYT
V gene: TRBV20-1; CDR3 protein: SAYGGIGYT
V gene: TRBV5-8; CDR3 protein: ASMEDRSYNEQF
V gene: TRBV9; CDR3 protein: ASSLQGALGELF
V gene: TRBV28; CDR3 protein: ASSLPSTSGSFHNEQF
V gene: TRBV7-9; CDR3 protein: ASSLSVGEGLSYEQY
V gene: TRBV5-1; CDR3 protein: ASGPKSGGPNTGELF
V gene: TRBV19; CDR3 protein: ASSNRQDFNYGYT
V gene: TRBV10-1; CDR3 protein: ASSEGTPIPRNGYT
V gene: TRBV7-8; CDR3 protein: ASSLARRPGQGAYGYT
V gene: TRBV27; CDR3 protein: ASSLSGGRRTGVAYEQY
V gene: TRBV15; CDR3 protein: ATSREGGGGEKLF
V gene: TRBV10-3; CDR3 protein: AISLAGGNEQY
V gene: TRBV19; CDR3 protein: ASSDRDRGTEAF
V gene: TRBV6-5; CDR3 protein: ASSWERGYIQY
V gene: TRBV7-2; CDR3 protein: ASSFDGGPYNEQF
V gene: TRBV3-1/TRBV3-2; CDR3 protein: ASSPRYYEQY
V gene: TRBV7-2; CDR3 protein: ASSLEVGRAKNIQY
V gene: TRBV20-1; CDR3 protein: SVGGHTEAF
V gene: TRBV7-9; CDR3 protein: ASSPSEGYT
V gene: TRBV7-2; CDR3 protein: ASSLNGGRGETQY
V gene: TRBV5-1; CDR3 protein: ASSPRQGATGELF
V gene: TRBV2; CDR3 protein: ASSDRGETQY
V gene: TRBV6-5; CDR3 protein: ASSYSGGPQH
V gene: TRBV5-1; CDR3 protein: ASDRTGTGGEETQY
V gene: TRBV18; CDR3 protein: ASSQGNTIY
V gene: TRBV7-6; CDR3 protein: ASSLARGGSYEQY
V gene: TRBV5-1; CDR3 protein: ASSLDPGGGYT
V gene: TRBV30; CDR3 protein: AWNPRQGGYT
V gene: TRBV6-5; CDR3 protein: ASRSTGSGANVLT
V gene: TRBV7-2; CDR3 protein: ASSLHRGPSYEQY
V gene: TRBV18; CDR3 protein: ASSPRVLATSSYNEQF
V gene: TRBV5-1; CDR3 protein: ASSLGPGTEAF
V gene: TRBV3-1/TRBV3-2; CDR3 protein: ASSPGPSGFSGANVLT
V gene: TRBV5-1; CDR3 protein: ASRVTSGQETQY
V gene: TRBV7-2; CDR3 protein: ASTPSGGEDTQY
V gene: TRBV10-1; CDR3 protein: ASSEGVAGSQETQY
V gene: TRBV2; CDR3 protein: ASRQGFVSYEQY
V gene: TRBV7-7; CDR3 protein: ASSLAGQATQY
V gene: TRBV27; CDR3 protein: ASSFRPRESEQF
V gene: TRBV9; CDR3 protein: ASSATGTLSNTGELF
V gene: TRBV5-1; CDR3 protein: ASSPDRANYGYT
V gene: TRBV19; CDR3 protein: ASSVRLLRWEKLF
V gene: TRBV4-3; CDR3 protein: ASSQETGQGPGYT
V gene: TRBV7-2; CDR3 protein: ASSLQRQETQY
V gene: TRBV6-4; CDR3 protein: ASRQGVPNEKLF
V gene: TRBV30; CDR3 protein: AWNRGNNNEQF
V gene: TRBV7-2; CDR3 protein: ASSPGSSRSNQPQH
V gene: TRBV6-6; CDR3 protein: ASTQTGQGAEGYT
V gene: TRBV4-3; CDR3 protein: ASSPQGIRTEAF
V gene: TRBV30; CDR3 protein: AWSVGGGGSEQY
V gene: TRBV10-2; CDR3 protein: ASSESGGNYGYT
V gene: TRBV27; CDR3 protein: ASSFHNRDTEAF
V gene: TRBV4-3; CDR3 protein: ASSQDPREGYNSPLH